One sample yielded the 2 T cell receptor beta chains listed below, sequenced in a study of technical replicates of blood from four donors. Produced via immunoSEQ multiplex PCR; TCRdb's table is partial and in-frame only. The table shows just over 80,000 clones, with about 94% occurring only once. What was sequenced was T cells isolated from PBMCs. These receptors were obtained from a human donor in good health.

In this sample, this clone turned up once. The chain employs TRBV5-8 and TRBJ2-7; 7 bases line up with TRBD2. Germline V gene data show CDR1 as SGHTS and CDR2 as YDEGEE. With 4 bases clipped from V and 6 bases from J, the junction kept 13 bases outside the gene matches. This CDR3 is 15 amino acids long. The CDR3 is CASSVAPPTSIEQYF. In DNA form, the CDR3 reads TGTGCCAGCAGCGTGGCGCCTCCGACTAGCATCGAGCAGTACTTC.

The rearrangement links TRBV7-2 to TRBJ1-1, with 7 positions matching TRBD1. Germline CDR1 reads SGHTA; CDR2 reads FQGNSA. The CDR3 is 15 residues long. Trimming removed 1 base from V and 5 bases from J; junction bases left unmatched: 7. CDR3 protein: CASSLDQGVWTEAFF. The CDR3 DNA sequence: TGTGCCAGCAGCTTAGATCAGGGGGTGTGGACTGAAGCTTTCTTT.